What follows is one T cell receptor (beta chain) and its context. Under the authors' procedure: Quantification of nucleated cells was approximated via reference gene primer amplification. Data came from immunoSEQ multiplex PCR; TCRdb stores just in-frame clones and leaves some out. Clone size and the V and J calls come from that table; the DNA yielded D and trimming. In the table there are about 180,000 clones, 80% to 90% of which are singletons. From germline, CDR1 is SGHDN and CDR2 FVKESK. V lost 2 bases and J lost 8, with 7 bases in between. The CDR3 length is 13 residues. The sample is drawn from a study of blood T cell repertoires in COVID-19.

Sequenced input: PBMCs or T cells enriched from blood (not recorded which). This sequence originates from a man aged 45-65 years who had recovered from COVID-19. The V and J genes are TRBV14 and TRBJ1-6; D is uncertain. CDR3 region: CASSQQSDSPLHF. For the CDR3, the DNA is TGTGCCAGCAGCCAACAGTCCGATTCACCCCTCCACTTT.